This section outlines one TCR beta chain sequence together with its context. In the source study's methods: Amplification from reference gene primers served as the basis for estimated nucleated cell counts. Generated by immunoSEQ multiplex PCR, the TCRdb table keeps only in-frame clones and is missing some. V, J and clone size are taken as reported in that table, and D and trimming were inferred from the DNA itself. The sample contains about 26,000 clones, 81% of which appear only once. The source of the sample is a study of blood T cell repertoires in COVID-19. Study information: T cells, B-cell-depleted T cells, or PBMCs supplied cDNA or gDNA.

J lost 0 bases, V lost 5 bases, and 15 bases had no gene match. This CDR3 is 21 amino acids long. Germline V gene sequence: CDR1 SNHLY, CDR2 FYNNEI. Material: peripheral blood. The TCR was taken from a man over 45 with active or convalescent COVID-19. This chain links TRBV2 with TRBJ2-3; 15 positions agree with TRBD2. CDR3 in DNA: TGTGCCAGCAGTACCCCGGGGACTAGCGGGGGGACTTGGACTAGCACAGATACGCAGTATTTT. Protein: CASSTPGTSGGTWTSTDTQYF.